The 19 T cell receptor beta chains reported below all come from one sample, sequenced in a study of OX40 agonist ivuxolimab in advanced cancers. Assay: immunoSEQ multiplex PCR; the TCRdb copy retains only in-frame clones and omits some. The sample has under 85,000 clones; about 73% are singletons. This sample comprised CD4+ or CD8+ T cells sorted from blood, obtained in a trial of the OX40 agonist ivuxolimab. These receptors originate from an adult with an advanced solid tumor such as melanoma, head and neck, liver or kidney cancer.

The genes are TRBV28 and TRBJ1-1; D is possibly TRBD1 (5 bases). Trimming took off 5 bases at V and 6 bases at J, with 19 bases between the two ends. Germline V gene data show CDR1 as MDHEN and CDR2 as SYDVKM. The length of the CDR3 is 15 residues. The CDR3 nucleotides are TGTGCCAGCAGTCCCCCGACTAAGGGGACTCCTGAAGCTTTCTTT. As protein: CASSPPTKGTPEAFF.

The gene calls are TRBV11-3 and TRBJ2-3; 7 nucleotides agree with TRBD2. CDR3 length: 14 amino acids. The V segment lost 4 bases and the J segment 8 bases; nucleotides outside the gene matches: 9. The germline V gene has CDR1 SGHNT and CDR2 YENEEA. In nucleotides, the CDR3 is TGTGCCAGCAGCTCGGACGGGCAGCGGGGTACGCAGTATTTT. This encodes CASSSDGQRGTQYF.

The chain is built from TRBV4-2 and TRBJ2-1; D is unresolved. CDR1 LGHNA and CDR2 YNFKEQ come from the germline V gene. Trimming stripped 0 bases from V and 3 bases from J, with 12 bases between. This CDR3 has 16 residues. DNA of the CDR3: TGTGCCAGCAGCCAAGACCGGGCGTCTAGCTACAATGAGCAGTTCTTC. It encodes CASSQDRASSYNEQFF.

The chain combines TRBV28 with TRBJ1-4; D is unclear. Trimming left V 7 bases short and J 4 bases short, with 10 bases between. The length of the CDR3 is 13 residues. Germline V gene data show CDR1 as MDHEN and CDR2 as SYDVKM. CDR3 amino acids: CASKGPVNEKLFF. CDR3 DNA sequence: TGTGCCAGCAAAGGGCCTGTTAATGAAAAACTGTTTTTT.

The chain is built from TRBV7-2 and TRBJ2-5, with 9 bases identical to TRBD2. The CDR3 extends over 14 amino acids. V lost 6 bases and J lost 2; bases outside the gene matches: 4. Germline loops: CDR1 SGHTA, CDR2 FQGNSA. CDR3 coding DNA: TGTGCCAGCAGTCGTAGCGGGAGACAAGAGACCCAGTACTTC. It codes for CASSRSGRQETQYF.

The J gene is TRBJ2-4, the V gene TRBV28; 9 positions agree with TRBD1. The V segment lost 4 bases and the J segment 0 bases; nucleotides outside the gene matches: 7. The CDR3 consists of 17 residues. Germline V gene lookup returns CDR1 MDHEN and CDR2 SYDVKM. CDR3 nucleotides: TGTGCCAGCAGTTCTCCGACAGGGGGTGTAGCCAAAAACATTCAGTACTTC. This gives the protein CASSSPTGGVAKNIQYF.

The rearrangement links TRBV28 to TRBJ2-3, with 9 bases identical to TRBD2. The CDR3 covers 13 residues. Germline V gene lookup returns CDR1 MDHEN and CDR2 SYDVKM. The V gene end was trimmed by 6 bases and the J gene end by 5 bases; junction bases not matched to a gene: 3. This CDR3 is CASRLAGQDTQYF. The CDR3 DNA is TGTGCCAGCAGGCTAGCGGGGCAAGATACGCAGTATTTT.

The chain employs TRBV10-3 and TRBJ2-3; 9 bases match TRBD2. CDR1 and CDR2 (germline): ENHRY, SYGVKD. The CDR3 extends over 12 amino acids. Trimming took 8 bases from V and 4 from J; bases not matched to a gene: 1. The CDR3 nucleotides read TGTGCCATCGGGACTAGCCCAGATACGCAGTATTTT. Translating gives CAIGTSPDTQYF.

This clone was detected a few times. The chain couples TRBV7-2 to TRBJ1-6; D may be TRBD1 (6 bases). Germline CDR1 reads SGHTA; CDR2 reads FQGNSA. This CDR3 has 12 residues. V was cut by 3 bases and J by 12 bases, with 9 bases left in between. CDR3 coding DNA: TGTGCCAGCAGCTTTACAGGGTTACCCCTCCACTTT. It is translated as CASSFTGLPLHF.

V gene TRBV28 combines with J gene TRBJ2-7; no definite D call. The CDR3 is made up of 16 amino acids. The germline V gene encodes CDR1 MDHEN and CDR2 SYDVKM. V was shortened by 6 bases and J by 0 bases, with 18 bases between the two germline ends. The CDR3 spells CASRPHSQGNSYEQYF. The CDR3 coding sequence is TGTGCCAGCAGGCCCCATTCACAAGGAAACTCCTACGAGCAGTACTTC.

This clone was detected only a few times. This sequence joins TRBV2 and TRBJ1-5; D is possibly TRBD1 (5 bases). The V gene lost 6 bases and the J gene lost 1 base, with 13 bases spanning the gap. The germline V gene encodes CDR1 SNHLY and CDR2 FYNNEI. The CDR3 is 15 amino acids. The CDR3 DNA reads as TGTGCCAGCAGCTTCGCAGGGAGGAGCAATCAGCCCCAGCATTTT. Amino acid sequence: CASSFAGRSNQPQHF.

This clone was seen more than once but under ten times. The J gene is TRBJ2-2, the V gene TRBV18; unclear D gene. This CDR3 spans 15 amino acids. Germline CDR1 and CDR2: KGHSH and LQKENI. The V and J ends lost 4 bases and 5 bases respectively, with 14 bases between them. The chain's CDR3 is CASSLGMGPTGELFF. DNA of the CDR3: TGTGCCAGCTCACTGGGTATGGGCCCAACCGGGGAGCTGTTTTTT.

This clone was detected only a few times. The rearrangement joins TRBV12-5 to TRBJ1-4; D unclear. Germline V lookup: CDR1 LGHNT, CDR2 FRNRAP. This CDR3 has 14 amino acids. Trimming took off 6 bases at V and 6 bases at J, with 14 bases between the two ends. The CDR3 loop is CASGPSDGYEKLFF. The CDR3 nucleotides read TGTGCTAGTGGACCCTCCGACGGTTATGAAAAACTGTTTTTT.

This clone turned up a few times. This chain joins TRBV6-5 and TRBJ1-5; 7 positions match TRBD1. The CDR3 consists of 13 residues. CDR1 and CDR2 from the germline V gene are MNHEY and SVGAGI. The V segment lost 6 bases and the J segment 4 bases; nucleotides outside the gene matches: 3. CDR3 DNA sequence: TGTGCCAGCAGCGGGACAGTGAATCAGCCCCAGCATTTT. This gives the protein CASSGTVNQPQHF.

V gene TRBV7-3 combines with J gene TRBJ1-2; D is undetermined. The V gene lost 2 bases and the J gene lost 8 bases, with 15 bases spanning the gap. The CDR3 is 14 amino acids. Germline V CDR1 and CDR2: SGHTA, FQGTGA. This CDR3 is CASSLLPASRGYTF. The DNA of the CDR3 is TGTGCCAGCAGCTTACTCCCAGCCTCTAGGGGCTACACCTTC.

The J gene is TRBJ2-5, the V gene TRBV5-1; the D gene could be TRBD1 or TRBD2 (6 bases each). V was shortened by 0 bases and J by 5 bases, with 17 bases between the two germline ends. This CDR3 has 16 residues. Germline V gene sequence: CDR1 SGHRS, CDR2 YFSETQ. In nucleotides, the CDR3 is TGCGCCAGCAGCTTGGTCGGGGGCCGCGCCGGGGAGACCCAGTACTTC. It codes for CASSLVGGRAGETQYF. Variable domain in full (rest from reference TRBV5-1 and TRBJ2-5): KAGVTQTPRYLIKTRGQQVTLSCSPISGHRSVSWYQQTPGQGLQFLFEYFSETQRNKGNFPGRFSGRQFSNSRSEMNVSTLELGDSALYLCASSLVGGRAGETQYFGPGTRLLVL.

A remark on this clone: One end of the junction is discordant with germline, which a read error may explain. The chain employs TRBV23-1 and TRBJ1-6; D unclear. TRBV23-1 counts as an open reading frame of uncertain function. This CDR3 comprises 14 residues. The CDR3 sequence: CATSPGSLRSPLHF. CDR3 nucleotides: TGCGCCACCAGTCCCGGGAGCTTACGTTCACCCCTCCACTTT.

This rearrangement joins TRBV6-1 to TRBJ2-1, with 12 bases lining up with TRBD2. Germline V gene data show CDR1 as MNHNS and CDR2 as SASEGT. V gave up 3 bases and J gave up 8 bases; unmatched junction bases: 5. There are 15 residues in the CDR3. This CDR3 reads CASSDLAGGRYEQFF. DNA for the CDR3: TGTGCCAGCAGTGATCTAGCGGGAGGGCGTTATGAGCAGTTCTTC.

The genes are TRBV6-6 and TRBJ2-7; a possible D gene is TRBD1 (5 bases). Germline V gene data show CDR1 as MNHNY and CDR2 as SVGAGI (reference sequence). The V end was cut by 0 bases, the J end by 12 bases, with 12 bases between. CDR3 length: 12 residues. CDR3 in DNA: TGTGCCAGCAGTTACTCGAATGGGGCTCCGTACTTC. This codes for CASSYSNGAPYF.